This TCR beta chain is from a study of CD8+ T cells in alopecia areata. Study in general: Tofacitinib ran 6 to 18 months, followed by 6 months off drug.

Study conclusions and caveats: There were many expanded lesional clones persisting in scalp and blood during tofacitinib. Greater clonality was observed in lesional scalp samples, especially alopecia totalis/universalis, versus normal scalp.

The treatment denotes: oral pan-JAK inhibitor, 5-10 mg twice daily. Lesional scalp tissue (obtained by punch biopsy) and peripheral blood were collected from alopecia areata patients. V lost 8 bases, J lost 1 base, and 11 bases lay in between. The germline gives CDR1 ENHRY, CDR2 SYGVKD. The CDR3 is made up of 13 amino acids. A remark on this clone: Its antigen is as yet unknown.

RNA extraction was followed by reverse transcription into cDNA, which acted as the sequencing template. The protocol was immunoSEQ multiplex PCR, while the TCRdb copy is restricted to in-frame clones and leaves out a portion. Of about 13,000 clones detected, 65% to 70% appear once; the ten largest clones hold 5.5% to 8.5%. The TCR was taken from a human donor with alopecia areata. V usage is TRBV10-3 and J usage is TRBJ1-1; D perhaps matches TRBD1 (5 bases). Sequencing was performed on skin, taken at week 4, from a patient treated with tofacitinib. As DNA, the CDR3 is TGTGCCATCCGCGACAGCCAGAACACTGAAGCTTTCTTT. Its protein product is CAIRDSQNTEAFF.